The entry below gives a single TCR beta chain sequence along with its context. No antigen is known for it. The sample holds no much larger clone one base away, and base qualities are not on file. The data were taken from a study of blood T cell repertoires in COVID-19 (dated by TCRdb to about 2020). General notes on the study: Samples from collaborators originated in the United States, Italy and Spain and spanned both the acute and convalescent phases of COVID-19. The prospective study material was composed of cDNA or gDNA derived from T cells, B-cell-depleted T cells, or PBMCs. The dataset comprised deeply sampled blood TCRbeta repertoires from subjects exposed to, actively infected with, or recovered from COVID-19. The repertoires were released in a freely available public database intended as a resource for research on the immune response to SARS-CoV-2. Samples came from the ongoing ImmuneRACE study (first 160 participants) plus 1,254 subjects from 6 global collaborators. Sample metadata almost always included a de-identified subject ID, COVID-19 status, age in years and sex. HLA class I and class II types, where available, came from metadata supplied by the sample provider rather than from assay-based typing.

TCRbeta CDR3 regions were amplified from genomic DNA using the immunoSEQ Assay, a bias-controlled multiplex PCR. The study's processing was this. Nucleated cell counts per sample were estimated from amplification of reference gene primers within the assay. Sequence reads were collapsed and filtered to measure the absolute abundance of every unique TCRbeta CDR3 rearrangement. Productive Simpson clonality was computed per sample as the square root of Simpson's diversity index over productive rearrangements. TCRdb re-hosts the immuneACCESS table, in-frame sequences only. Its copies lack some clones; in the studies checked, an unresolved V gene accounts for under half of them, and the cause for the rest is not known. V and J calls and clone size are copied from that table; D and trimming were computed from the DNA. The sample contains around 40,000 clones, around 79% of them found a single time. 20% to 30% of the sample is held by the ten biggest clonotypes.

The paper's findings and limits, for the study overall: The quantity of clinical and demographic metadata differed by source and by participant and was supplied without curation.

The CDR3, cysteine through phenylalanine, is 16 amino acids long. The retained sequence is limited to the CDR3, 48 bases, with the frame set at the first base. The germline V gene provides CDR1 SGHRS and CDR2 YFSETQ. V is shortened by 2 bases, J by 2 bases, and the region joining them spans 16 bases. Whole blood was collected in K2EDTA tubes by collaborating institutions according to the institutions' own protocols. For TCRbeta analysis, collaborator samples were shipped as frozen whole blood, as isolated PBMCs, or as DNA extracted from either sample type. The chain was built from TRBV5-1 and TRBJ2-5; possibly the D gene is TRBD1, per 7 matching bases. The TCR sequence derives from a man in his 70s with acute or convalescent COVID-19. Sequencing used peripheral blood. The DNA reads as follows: TGCGCCAGCAGCTTCCGACAGGGAGGCGCTCAAGAGACCCAGTACTTC. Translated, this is CASSFRQGGAQETQYF.